This entry is about one T cell receptor (beta chain). Its antigen is not known. The data were taken from a study of cytomegalovirus exposure and HLA in healthy donors. Study results and caveats: As was reported, the classifier diagnosed cytomegalovirus status with high specificity and sensitivity. Per a prior analysis, the majority of TCR beta V segments were productive roughly 90% or roughly 30% of the time.

The PCR employed 60 Vbeta primers together with 13 Jbeta primers. TCRdb's table, derived via immunoSEQ multiplex PCR, lists solely in-frame clones and lacks some. Of 200,000 or so clones listed, 81% were seen once; the top ten hold about 3.8%. Germline trimming cut 0 bases from V and 5 bases from J; bases unmatched to any gene: 6. The CDR3 has 15 residues. In germline, CDR1 is LGHNA, CDR2 YSLEER. The sequenced sample consisted of PBMCs. V is TRBV4-3 and J is TRBJ1-2; TRBD1 agrees at 7 bases. The TCR comes from a man in his fifties in good health and CMV-seronegative. CDR3 sequence: CASSQDTGAGYGYTF. Written as DNA, the CDR3 is TGCGCCAGCAGCCAAGATACAGGGGCCGGGTATGGCTACACCTTC.